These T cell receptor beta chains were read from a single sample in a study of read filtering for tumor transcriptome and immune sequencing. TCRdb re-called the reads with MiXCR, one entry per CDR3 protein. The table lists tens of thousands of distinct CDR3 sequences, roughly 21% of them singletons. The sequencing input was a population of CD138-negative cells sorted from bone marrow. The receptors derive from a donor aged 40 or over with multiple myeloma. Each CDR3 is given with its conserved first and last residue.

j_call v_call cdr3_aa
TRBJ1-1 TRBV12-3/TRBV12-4 CASGPPGQGANTEAFF
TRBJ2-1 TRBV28 CASRVANEQFF
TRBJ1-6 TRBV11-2 CASSRTFSYNSPLHF
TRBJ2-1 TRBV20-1 CSASTIGRQGANEQFF
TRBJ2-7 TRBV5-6 CASSLSGTAYYEQYF
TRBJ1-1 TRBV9 CASSPGPPLGAFF
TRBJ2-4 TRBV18 CASSPRTGWQNIQYF
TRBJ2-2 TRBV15 CATTPFRGRLAGELFF
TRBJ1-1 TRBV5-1 CASSPGQGSAFF
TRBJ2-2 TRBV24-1 CATRANLANTGELFF
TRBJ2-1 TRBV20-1 CSAEQGGPYNEQFF
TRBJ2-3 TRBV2 CASSVRDTQYF
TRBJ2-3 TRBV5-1 CASRMDNTDTQYF
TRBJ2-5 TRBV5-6 CASRSARQGRETQYF
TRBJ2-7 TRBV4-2 CASSAGLAGGPVEQYF
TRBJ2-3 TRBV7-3 CASSLSGGPTDTQYF
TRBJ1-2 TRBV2 CASSYTGQATAGYTF
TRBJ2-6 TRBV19 CASSIGQGRANVLTF
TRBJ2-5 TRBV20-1 CSAPPGGETQYF
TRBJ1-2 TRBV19 CASSSQGNYGYTF
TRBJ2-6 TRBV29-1 CSVGPSGANVLTF
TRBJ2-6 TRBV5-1 CASSPGSSGANVLTF
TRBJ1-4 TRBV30 CAWSVLSGGREKLFF
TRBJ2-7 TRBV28 CASSASSTGSSYEQYF
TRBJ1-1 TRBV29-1 CSVSPGQGISEAFF
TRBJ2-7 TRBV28 CASRETGEQYF
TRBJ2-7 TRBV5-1 CASSPPSSYEQYF
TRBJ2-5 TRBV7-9 CASSLAGRGETQYF